This T cell receptor beta chain stems from a study of T cell responses to AZD1222 COVID-19 vaccine. The V end lost 5 bases, the J end lost 3 bases, and 16 bases lay between the germline ends. CDR1 is SGHTA and CDR2 is FQGTGA in the germline V gene. This CDR3 comprises 15 residues. Study results and limitations: Unmutated regions of variants are reportedly targeted by nearly half of spike-specific TCRs.

Worth noting for this clone: Antigen: not known.

Only in-frame clones appear in the TCRdb table, and some are missing; sequencing was by immunoSEQ multiplex PCR. The sample lists 100,000 to 150,000 clones; 88% were seen once. The chain employs TRBV7-3 and TRBJ1-2; D is ambiguous. This receptor was obtained from an adult in good health. Sequencing used peripheral blood, obtained on day 0 of AZD1222 vaccination. In DNA form, the CDR3 reads TGTGCCAGCAGCCCCCGCGGGCCACGAGACTATGGCTACACCTTC. Protein sequence: CASSPRGPRDYGYTF.